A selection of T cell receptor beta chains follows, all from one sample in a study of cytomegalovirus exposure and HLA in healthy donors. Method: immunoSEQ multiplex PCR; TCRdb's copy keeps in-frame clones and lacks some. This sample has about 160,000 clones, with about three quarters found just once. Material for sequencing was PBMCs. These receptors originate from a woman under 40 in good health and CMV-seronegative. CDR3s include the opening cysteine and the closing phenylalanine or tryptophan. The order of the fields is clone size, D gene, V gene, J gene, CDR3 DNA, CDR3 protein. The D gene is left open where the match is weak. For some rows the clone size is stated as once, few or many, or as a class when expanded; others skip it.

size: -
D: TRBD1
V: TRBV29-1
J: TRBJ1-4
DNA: TGCAGCGTTGGGGGAAAACAGGGGCACATTGCAACTAATGAAAAACTGTTTTTT
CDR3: CSVGGKQGHIATNEKLFF

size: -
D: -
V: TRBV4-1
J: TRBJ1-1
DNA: TGCGCCAGCAGCCCGAAACAGGTTGGGAACACTGAAGCTTTCTTT
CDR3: CASSPKQVGNTEAFF

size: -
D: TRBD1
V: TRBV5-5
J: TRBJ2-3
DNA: TGTGCCAGCAGCAACCTAGCTGGGACAGGGTCATCAGATACGCAGTATTTT
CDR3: CASSNLAGTGSSDTQYF

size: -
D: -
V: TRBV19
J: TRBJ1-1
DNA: TGTGCCAGTAGTACCCTAACACAGAGAGATGAAGCTTTCTTT
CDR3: CASSTLTQRDEAFF

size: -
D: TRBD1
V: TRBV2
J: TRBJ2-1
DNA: TGTGCCAGCAGTCGACAGGGGGTCCACAATGAGCAGTTCTTC
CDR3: CASSRQGVHNEQFF

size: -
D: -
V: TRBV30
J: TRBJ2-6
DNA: -
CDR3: CAWSVMLVGSGANVLAF

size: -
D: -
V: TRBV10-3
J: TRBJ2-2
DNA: TGTGCCATCATGGAGGACCTCAACACCGGGGAGCTGTTTTTT
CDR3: CAIMEDLNTGELFF

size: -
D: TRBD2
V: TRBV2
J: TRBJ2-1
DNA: TGTGCCACCTCATCCCCGTCTAGCGGGGGGGCGTGGAATGAGCAGTTCTTC
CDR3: CATSSPSSGGAWNEQFF

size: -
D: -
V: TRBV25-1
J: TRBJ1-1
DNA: TGTGCCAGCAAGGGGGACACTGAAGCTTTCTTT
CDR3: CASKGDTEAFF

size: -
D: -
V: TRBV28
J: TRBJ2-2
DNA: TGTGCCAGCAGCCTCGGACTGTCCGACGGGGAGCTGTTTTTT
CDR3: CASSLGLSDGELFF

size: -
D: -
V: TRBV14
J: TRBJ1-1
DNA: TGTGCCAGCAGCCAAGCCCTTAACACTGAAGCTTTCTTT
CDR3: CASSQALNTEAFF

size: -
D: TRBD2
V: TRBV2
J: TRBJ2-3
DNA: TGTGCCAGCAGTGGATTGAGCGGGGAAGGAGTAGATACGCAGTATTTT
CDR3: CASSGLSGEGVDTQYF

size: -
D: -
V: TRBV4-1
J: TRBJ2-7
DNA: TGCGCCAGCAGCCAAGAGCGGGCCGCCTACGAGCAGTACTTC
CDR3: CASSQERAAYEQYF

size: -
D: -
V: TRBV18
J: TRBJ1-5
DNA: TGTGCCAGCTCACCGCGCGATCAGCCCCAGCATTTT
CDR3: CASSPRDQPQHF

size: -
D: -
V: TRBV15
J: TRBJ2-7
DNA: TGTGCCACCAGCAGAGATGCCTACTCCTACGAGCAGTACTTC
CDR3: CATSRDAYSYEQYF

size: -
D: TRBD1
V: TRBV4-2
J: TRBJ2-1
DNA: TGTGCCAGCAGCCAACCGACAGGGGACAATGAGCAGTTCTTC
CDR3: CASSQPTGDNEQFF

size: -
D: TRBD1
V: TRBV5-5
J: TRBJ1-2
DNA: TGTGCCAGCAGCACAGGACAGGGACTTCTTTATGGCTACACCTTC
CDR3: CASSTGQGLLYGYTF

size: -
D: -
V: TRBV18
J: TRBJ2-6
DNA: TGTGCCAGCTCCCCTCAGGGGCCTAGCTCTGGGGCCAACGTCCTGACTTTC
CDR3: CASSPQGPSSGANVLTF

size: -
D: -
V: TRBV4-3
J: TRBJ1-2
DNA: TGCGCCAGCAGCCAAGAAATTAGCCCGATCCCTAACTATGGCTACACCTTC
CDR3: CASSQEISPIPNYGYTF

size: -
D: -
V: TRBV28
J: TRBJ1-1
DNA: TGTGCCAGCAGTTTACAGGAGAACACTGAAGCTTTCTTT
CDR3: CASSLQENTEAFF

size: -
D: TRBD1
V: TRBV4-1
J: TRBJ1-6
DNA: TGCGCCAGCAGCCAAGCACCGCTCAGGGGGCTGGGTTCACCCCTCCACTTT
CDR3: CASSQAPLRGLGSPLHF

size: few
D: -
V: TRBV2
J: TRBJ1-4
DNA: TGTGCCAGCAGTGATTCCCCTGCAACTAATGAAAAACTGTTTTTT
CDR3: CASSDSPATNEKLFF

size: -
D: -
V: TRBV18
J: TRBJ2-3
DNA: TGTGCCAGCTCACTCCCCGGGGATACGCAGTATTTT
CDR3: CASSLPGDTQYF

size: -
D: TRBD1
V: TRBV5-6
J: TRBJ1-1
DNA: TGTGCCAGCAGCTTGCGGCACAGGGGTACTGAAGCTTTCTTT
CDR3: CASSLRHRGTEAFF

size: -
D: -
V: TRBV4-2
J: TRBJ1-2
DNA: TGTGCCAGCAGCCAAGATCAGGGTCCCAGTACCTATGGCTACACCTTC
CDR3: CASSQDQGPSTYGYTF

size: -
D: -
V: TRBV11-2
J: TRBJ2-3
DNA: TGTGCCAGCAGCTTAGGGGGCCTCCTCAGCACAGATACGCAGTATTTT
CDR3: CASSLGGLLSTDTQYF

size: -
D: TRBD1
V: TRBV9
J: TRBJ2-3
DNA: TGTGCCAGCAGCCCACTGACAGGGTCAGATACGCAGTATTTT
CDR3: CASSPLTGSDTQYF

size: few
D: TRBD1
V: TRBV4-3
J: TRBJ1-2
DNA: TGCGCCAGCAGGTGGGACAGGGAGACCCACTATGGCTACACCTTC
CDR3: CASRWDRETHYGYTF

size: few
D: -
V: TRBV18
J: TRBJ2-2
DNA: TGTGCCAGCTCACCACCACTGGGGACTTCGTACACCGGGGAGCTGTTTTTT
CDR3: CASSPPLGTSYTGELFF

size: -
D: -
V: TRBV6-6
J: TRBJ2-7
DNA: TGTGCCAGCAGTTACTCGATAGCGAGGGAGCAGTACTTC
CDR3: CASSYSIAREQYF

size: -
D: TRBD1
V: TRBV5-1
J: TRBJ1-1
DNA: TGCGCCAGCAGCCTTAACAGGGGGCAGGATGAAGCTTTCTTT
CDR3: CASSLNRGQDEAFF

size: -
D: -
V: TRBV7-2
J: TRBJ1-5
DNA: TGTGCCAGCAGCCCCTCTACCAATCAGCCCCAGCATTTT
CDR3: CASSPSTNQPQHF

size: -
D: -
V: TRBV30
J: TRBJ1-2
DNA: TGTGCCCTCCCGGCCCCGGGAAACTATGGCTACACCTTC
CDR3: CALPAPGNYGYTF

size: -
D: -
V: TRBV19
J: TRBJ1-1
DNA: TGTGCCAGTCGGACAGTAACTGAAGCTTTCTTT
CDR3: CASRTVTEAFF

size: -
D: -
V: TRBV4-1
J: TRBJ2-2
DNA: TGCGCCAGCAGCCACGGGCAGGGGACCGGGGAGCTGTTTTTT
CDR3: CASSHGQGTGELFF

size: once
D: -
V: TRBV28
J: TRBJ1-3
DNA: TGTGCCAGCAGGGATGCACGGACAATCTCTGGAAACACCATATATTTT
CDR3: CASRDARTISGNTIYF

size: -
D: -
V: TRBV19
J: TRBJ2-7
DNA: TGTGCCAGTACTCAAACGGGGTCAGGGGACGAGCAGTACTTC
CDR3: CASTQTGSGDEQYF

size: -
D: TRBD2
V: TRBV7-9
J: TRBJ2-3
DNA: TGTGCCAGCAGCCCTAGCGGGGGGGCTGGAGATACGCAGTATTTT
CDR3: CASSPSGGAGDTQYF

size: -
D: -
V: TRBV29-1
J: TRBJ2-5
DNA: TGCAGCGTTGAAGAATCGCAGGGAGAGACCCAGTACTTC
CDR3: CSVEESQGETQYF

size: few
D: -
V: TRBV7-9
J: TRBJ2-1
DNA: TGTGCCAGCAGCCCCACCCCGGGACCTAGCGTAAATGAGCAGTTCTTC
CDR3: CASSPTPGPSVNEQFF

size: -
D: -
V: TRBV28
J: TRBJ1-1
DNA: TGTGCCAGCAGGACGGGGGGTTCCAACACTGAAGCTTTCTTT
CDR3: CASRTGGSNTEAFF

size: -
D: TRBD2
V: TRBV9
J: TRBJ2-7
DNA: TGTGCCAGCAGCCGACTAGCGGGGGGGAGCTCCTACGAGCAGTACTTC
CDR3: CASSRLAGGSSYEQYF

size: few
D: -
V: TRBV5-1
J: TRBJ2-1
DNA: TGCGCCAGCAGTAGCGCAGGTGGGTACAATGACCAGTTCTTC
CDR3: CASSSAGGYNDQFF

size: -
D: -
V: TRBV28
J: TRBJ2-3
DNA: TGTGCCCTCCAGGGGACAGATACGCAGTATTTT
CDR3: CALQGTDTQYF

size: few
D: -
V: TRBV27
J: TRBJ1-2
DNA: TGTGCCAGCAGTTTAGGGGGGGGAACGGGGTATGGCTACACCTTC
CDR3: CASSLGGGTGYGYTF

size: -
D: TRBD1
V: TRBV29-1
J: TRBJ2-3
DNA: TGCAGCGTTGTAGGGACAGTGGGGAGAGATACGCAGTATTTT
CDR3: CSVVGTVGRDTQYF

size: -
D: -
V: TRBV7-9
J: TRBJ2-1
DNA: TGTGCCAGCAGCTCCTTTAGCGACTACAATGAGCAGTTCTTC
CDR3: CASSSFSDYNEQFF

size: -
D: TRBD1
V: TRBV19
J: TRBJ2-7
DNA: TGTGCCAGTAGTTCCCAGGGGGCCGGGGTCAACGAGCAGTACTTC
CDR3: CASSSQGAGVNEQYF

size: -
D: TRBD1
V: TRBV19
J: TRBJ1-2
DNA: TGTGCCAGTAGTATGCGGGCGTCCCCGGGACAGGGGGGAGCTAACTATGGCTACACCTTC
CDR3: CASSMRASPGQGGANYGYTF

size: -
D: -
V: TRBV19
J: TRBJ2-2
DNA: TGTGCCAGTAGTGGGACATCCGCCCCTAACACCGGGGAGCTGTTTTTT
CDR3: CASSGTSAPNTGELFF

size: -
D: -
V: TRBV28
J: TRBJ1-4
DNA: TGTGCCAGCAGCCCGGAGACGGAGATCAAGTTTTTT
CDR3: CASSPETEIKFF

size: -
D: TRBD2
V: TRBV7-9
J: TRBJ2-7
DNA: TGTTCCAGCTCTAGCGGGAGATCCTACGAGCAGTACTTC
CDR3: CSSSSGRSYEQYF

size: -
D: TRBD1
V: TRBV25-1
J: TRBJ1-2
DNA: TGTGCCAGCAGTGAATCCCACAGGGGAACCTATGGCTACACCTTC
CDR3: CASSESHRGTYGYTF

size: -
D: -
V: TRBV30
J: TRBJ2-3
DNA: TGTGCCTGGAGTATTGCAGGGTCGGATACGCAGTATTTT
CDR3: CAWSIAGSDTQYF

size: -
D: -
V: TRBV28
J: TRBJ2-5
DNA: TGTGCCAGCAGTTTAATGGGGCGGGAGACCCAGTACTTC
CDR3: CASSLMGRETQYF

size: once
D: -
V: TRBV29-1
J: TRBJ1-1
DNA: TGCAGCGCTCACCAGGGACAAACAGACACTGAAGCTTTCTTT
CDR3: CSAHQGQTDTEAFF

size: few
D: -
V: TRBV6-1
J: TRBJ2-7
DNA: TGTGCCAGCAGTGAACCCCAGGACTACGAGCAGTACTTC
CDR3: CASSEPQDYEQYF

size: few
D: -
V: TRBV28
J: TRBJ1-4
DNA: TGTGCCAGCAGTCGACAGTCAACTAATGAAAAACTGTTTTTT
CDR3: CASSRQSTNEKLFF